The clone carrying this T cell receptor beta chain was observed a handful of times. Each CDR3 protein is one row after TCRdb ran MiXCR on the reads. Here the sample spans approximately 630,000 distinct CDR3 sequences, around 24% being singletons. The data were taken from a study of T cell repertoires in cytomegalovirus infection. Study information: CMV infection plus the matching HLA type was flagged by public TCR beta signatures.

Trimming removed 3 bases at V and 3 bases at J, with 14 bases between. CDR1 is SEHNR and CDR2 is FQNEAQ in the germline V gene (reference sequence). The CDR3 consists of 15 residues. This sequence joins TRBV7-9 and TRBJ1-1, with D hard to call. The TCR was taken from a human donor in good health (CMV status not recorded). Some clones in this sample may be carry-over from other donors' samples. The sequencing sample was made of CD8+ T cells from PBMCs. CDR3 coding DNA: TGTGCCAGCAGCTTTGCAGTGCGTCAGGACACTGAAGCTTTCTTT. It specifies CASSFAVRQDTEAFF.